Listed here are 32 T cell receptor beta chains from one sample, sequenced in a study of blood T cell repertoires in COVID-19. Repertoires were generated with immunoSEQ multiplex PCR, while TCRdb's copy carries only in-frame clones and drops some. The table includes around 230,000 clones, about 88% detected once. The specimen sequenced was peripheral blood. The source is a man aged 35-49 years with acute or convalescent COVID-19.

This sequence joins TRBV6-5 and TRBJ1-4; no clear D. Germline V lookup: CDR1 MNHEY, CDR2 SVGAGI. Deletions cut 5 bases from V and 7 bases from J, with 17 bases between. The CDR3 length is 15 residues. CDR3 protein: CASSPTRAIGEKLFF. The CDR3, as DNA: TGTGCCAGCAGTCCCACCCGCGCGATCGGTGAAAAACTGTTTTTT.

DNA of the CDR3: TGTGCCAGCAGTAGCCTTGAAGCTTTCTTT. This translates into CASSSLEAFF. The J gene is TRBJ1-1, the V gene TRBV6-6; unclear D gene. Trimming left V 5 bases short and J 7 bases short, with 5 bases between. The CDR3 runs 10 residues. Germline V CDR1 and CDR2: MNHNY, SVGAGI (reference sequence).

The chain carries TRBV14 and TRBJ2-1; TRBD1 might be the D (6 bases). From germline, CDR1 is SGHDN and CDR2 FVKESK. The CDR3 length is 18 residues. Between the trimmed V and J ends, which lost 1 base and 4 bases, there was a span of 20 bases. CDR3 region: CASSQGPTRRTVYNEQFF. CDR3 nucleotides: TGTGCCAGCAGCCAAGGACCCACCCGCCGGACAGTTTACAATGAGCAGTTCTTC.

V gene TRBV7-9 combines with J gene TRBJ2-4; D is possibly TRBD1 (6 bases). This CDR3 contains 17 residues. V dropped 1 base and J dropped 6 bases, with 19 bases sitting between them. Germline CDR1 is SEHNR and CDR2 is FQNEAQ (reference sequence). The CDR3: CASSLGEASIRGNIQYF. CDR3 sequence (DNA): TGTGCCAGCAGCTTAGGAGAAGCATCGATCAGGGGAAACATTCAGTACTTC. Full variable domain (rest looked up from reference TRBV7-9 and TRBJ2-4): DTGVSQNPRHKITKRGQNVTFRCDPISEHNRLYWYRQTLGQGPEFLTYFQNEAQLEKSRLLSDRFSAERPKGSFSTLEIQRTEQGDSAMYLCASSLGEASIRGNIQYFGAGTRLSVL.

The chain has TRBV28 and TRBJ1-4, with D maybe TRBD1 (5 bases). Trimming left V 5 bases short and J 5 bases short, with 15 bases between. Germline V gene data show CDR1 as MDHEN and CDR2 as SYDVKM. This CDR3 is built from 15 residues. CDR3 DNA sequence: TGTGCCAGCAGTAGGCGGGGACGTGGGAATGAAAAACTGTTTTTT. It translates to CASSRRGRGNEKLFF.

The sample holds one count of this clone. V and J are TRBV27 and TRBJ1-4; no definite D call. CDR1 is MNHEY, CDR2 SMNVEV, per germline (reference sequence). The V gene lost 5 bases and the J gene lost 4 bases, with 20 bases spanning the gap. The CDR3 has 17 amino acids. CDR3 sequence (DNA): TGTGCCAGCAGTCCCCAGTTTGGGCCCCCATATAATGAAAAACTGTTTTTT. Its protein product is CASSPQFGPPYNEKLFF.

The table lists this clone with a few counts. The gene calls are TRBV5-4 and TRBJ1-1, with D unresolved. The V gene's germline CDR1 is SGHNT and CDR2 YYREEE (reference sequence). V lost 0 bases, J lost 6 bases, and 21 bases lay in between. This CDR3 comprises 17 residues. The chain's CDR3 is CASSLAEGISTSAEAFF. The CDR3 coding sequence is TGTGCCAGCAGCTTGGCCGAGGGTATCAGTACGTCGGCTGAAGCTTTCTTT.

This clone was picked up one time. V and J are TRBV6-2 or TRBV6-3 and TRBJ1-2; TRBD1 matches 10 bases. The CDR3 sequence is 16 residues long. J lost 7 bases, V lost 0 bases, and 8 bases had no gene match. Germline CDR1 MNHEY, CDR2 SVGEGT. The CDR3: CASSYSGQGKEFGYTF. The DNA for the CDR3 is TGTGCCAGCAGTTACTCGGGACAGGGGAAGGAGTTTGGCTACACCTTC.

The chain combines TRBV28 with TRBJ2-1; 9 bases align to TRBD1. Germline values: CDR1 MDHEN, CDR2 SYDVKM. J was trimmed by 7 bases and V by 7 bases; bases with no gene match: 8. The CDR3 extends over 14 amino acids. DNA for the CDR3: TGTGCCAGCAACCGGGACAGGGTCAAAAATGAGCAGTTCTTC. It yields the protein CASNRDRVKNEQFF.

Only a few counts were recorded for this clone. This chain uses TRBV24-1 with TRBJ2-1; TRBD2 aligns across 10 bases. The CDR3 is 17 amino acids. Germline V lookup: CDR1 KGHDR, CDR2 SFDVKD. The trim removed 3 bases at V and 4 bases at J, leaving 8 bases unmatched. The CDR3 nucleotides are TGTGCCACCAGTGATAGTGAAGCGGGAGGGATTTACAATGAGCAGTTCTTC. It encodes CATSDSEAGGIYNEQFF.

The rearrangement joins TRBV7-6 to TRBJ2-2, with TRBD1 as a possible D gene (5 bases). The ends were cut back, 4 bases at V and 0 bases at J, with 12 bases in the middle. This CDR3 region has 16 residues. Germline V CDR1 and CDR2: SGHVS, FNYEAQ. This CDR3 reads CASSYLGVANTGELFF. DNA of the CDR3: TGTGCCAGCAGCTATTTAGGGGTCGCGAACACCGGGGAGCTGTTTTTT.

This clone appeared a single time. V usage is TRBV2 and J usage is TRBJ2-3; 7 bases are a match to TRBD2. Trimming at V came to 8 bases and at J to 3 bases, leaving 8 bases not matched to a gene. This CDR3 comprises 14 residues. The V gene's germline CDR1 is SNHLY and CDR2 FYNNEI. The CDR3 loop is CASEAGDVTDTQYF. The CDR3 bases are TGTGCCAGCGAGGCGGGGGATGTTACAGATACGCAGTATTTT.

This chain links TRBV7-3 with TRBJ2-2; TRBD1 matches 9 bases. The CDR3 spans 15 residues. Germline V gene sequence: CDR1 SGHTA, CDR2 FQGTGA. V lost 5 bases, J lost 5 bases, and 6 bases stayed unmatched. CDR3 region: CASSRHGQGTGELFF. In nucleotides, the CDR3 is TGTGCCAGCAGCCGCCACGGACAGGGGACCGGGGAGCTGTTTTTT.

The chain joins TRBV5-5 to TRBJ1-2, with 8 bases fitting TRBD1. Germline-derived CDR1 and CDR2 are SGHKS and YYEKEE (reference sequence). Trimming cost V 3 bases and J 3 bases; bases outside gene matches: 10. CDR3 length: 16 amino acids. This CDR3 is CASSSGWTGKDYGYTF. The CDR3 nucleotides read TGTGCCAGCAGCTCTGGCTGGACAGGGAAGGACTATGGCTACACCTTC. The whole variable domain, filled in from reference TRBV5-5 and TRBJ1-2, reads DAGVTQSPTHLIKTRGQQVTLRCSPISGHKSVSWYQQVLGQGPQFIFQYYEKEERGRGNFPDRFSARQFPNYSSELNVNALLLGDSALYLCASSSGWTGKDYGYTFGSGTRLTVV.

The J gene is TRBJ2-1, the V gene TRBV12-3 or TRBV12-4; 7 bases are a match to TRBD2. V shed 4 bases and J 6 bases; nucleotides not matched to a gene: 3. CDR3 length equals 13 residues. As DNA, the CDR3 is TGTGCCAGCAGTTACCGGACTAGCAATGAGCAGTTCTTC. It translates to CASSYRTSNEQFF.

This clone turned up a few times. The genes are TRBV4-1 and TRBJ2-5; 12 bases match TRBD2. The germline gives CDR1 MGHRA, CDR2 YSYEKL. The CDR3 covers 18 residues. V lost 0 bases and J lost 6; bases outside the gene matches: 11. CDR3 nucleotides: TGCGCCAGCAGCCAAGACGGGCTAGCGGGGGGGCCTATACAGACCCAGTACTTC. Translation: CASSQDGLAGGPIQTQYF.

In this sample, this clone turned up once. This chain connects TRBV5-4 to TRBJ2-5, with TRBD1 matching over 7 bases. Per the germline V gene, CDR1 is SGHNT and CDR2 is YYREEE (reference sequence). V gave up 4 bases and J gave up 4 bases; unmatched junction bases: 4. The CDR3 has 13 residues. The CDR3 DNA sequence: TGTGCCAGCAGCCGTGACAGGGCAGAGACCCAGTACTTC. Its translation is CASSRDRAETQYF.

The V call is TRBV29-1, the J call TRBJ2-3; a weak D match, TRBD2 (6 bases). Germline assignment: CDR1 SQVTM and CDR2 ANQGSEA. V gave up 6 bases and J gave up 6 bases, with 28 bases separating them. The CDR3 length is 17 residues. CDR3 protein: CSVTASSSADYADTQYF. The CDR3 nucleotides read TGCAGCGTCACCGCCTCATCTAGCGCTGACTACGCGGATACGCAGTATTTT.

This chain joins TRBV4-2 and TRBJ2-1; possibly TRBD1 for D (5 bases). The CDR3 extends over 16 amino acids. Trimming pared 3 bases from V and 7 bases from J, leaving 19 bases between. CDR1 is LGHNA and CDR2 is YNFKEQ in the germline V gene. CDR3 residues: CASSHQTGSNFNEQFF. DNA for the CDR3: TGTGCCAGCAGCCACCAAACAGGATCCAATTTTAATGAGCAGTTCTTC.

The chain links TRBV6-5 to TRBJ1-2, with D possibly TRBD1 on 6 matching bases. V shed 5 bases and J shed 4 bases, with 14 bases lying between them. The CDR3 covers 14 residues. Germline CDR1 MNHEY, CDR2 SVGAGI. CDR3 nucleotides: TGTGCCAGCAGTAGACCAGGGGCCGGCTATGGCTACACCTTC. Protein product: CASSRPGAGYGYTF.

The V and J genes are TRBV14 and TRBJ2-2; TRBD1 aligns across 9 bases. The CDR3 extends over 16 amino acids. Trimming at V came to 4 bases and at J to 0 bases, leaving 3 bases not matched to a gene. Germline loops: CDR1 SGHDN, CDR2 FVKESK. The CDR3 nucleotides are TGTGCCAGCAGCCTCTGGACAGGGGCGAACACCGGGGAGCTGTTTTTT. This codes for CASSLWTGANTGELFF.

CDR3 sequence (DNA): TGTGCCAGCAGTTTTAGGACAGGTCTGAACACTGAAGCTTTCTTT. Its translation: CASSFRTGLNTEAFF. The chain couples TRBV28 to TRBJ1-1; TRBD1 agrees at 7 bases. CDR3 size: 15 residues. The germline CDR1 and CDR2 sequences are MDHEN and SYDVKM. V shed 3 bases, J shed 0 bases, and the junction held 4 bases outside the gene matches.

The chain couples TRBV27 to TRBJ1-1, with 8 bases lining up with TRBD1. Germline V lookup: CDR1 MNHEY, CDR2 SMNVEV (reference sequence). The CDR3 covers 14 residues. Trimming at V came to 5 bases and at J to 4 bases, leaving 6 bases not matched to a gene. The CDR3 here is CASSTTGVVTEAFF. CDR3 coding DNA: TGTGCCAGCAGTACGACAGGGGTAGTCACTGAAGCTTTCTTT.

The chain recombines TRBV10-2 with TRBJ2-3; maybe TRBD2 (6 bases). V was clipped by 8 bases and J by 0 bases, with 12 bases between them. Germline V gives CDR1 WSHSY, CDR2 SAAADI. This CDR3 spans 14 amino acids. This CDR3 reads CASRRATSTDTQYF. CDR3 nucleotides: TGCGCCAGCCGGAGGGCCACTAGCACAGATACGCAGTATTTT.

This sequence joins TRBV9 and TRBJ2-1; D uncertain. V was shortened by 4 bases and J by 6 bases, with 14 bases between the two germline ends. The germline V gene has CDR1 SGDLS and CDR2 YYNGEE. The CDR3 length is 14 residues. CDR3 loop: CASSPLYGPNEQFF. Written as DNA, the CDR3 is TGTGCCAGCAGCCCTCTCTACGGTCCCAATGAGCAGTTCTTC.

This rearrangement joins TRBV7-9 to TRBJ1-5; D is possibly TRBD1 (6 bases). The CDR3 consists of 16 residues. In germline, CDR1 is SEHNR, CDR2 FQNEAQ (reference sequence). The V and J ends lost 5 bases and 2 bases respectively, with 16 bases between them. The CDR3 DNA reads TGTGCCAGCAGCCCCTCGGGGGCGGGGGGCAATCAGCCCCAGCATTTT. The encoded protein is CASSPSGAGGNQPQHF.

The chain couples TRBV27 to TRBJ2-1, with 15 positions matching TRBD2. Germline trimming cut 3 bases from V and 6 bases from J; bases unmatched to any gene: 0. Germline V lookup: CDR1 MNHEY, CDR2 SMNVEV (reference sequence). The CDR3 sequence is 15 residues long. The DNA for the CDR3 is TGTGCCAGCAGTTTGGGACTAGCGGGAGGCAATGAGCAGTTCTTC. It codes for CASSLGLAGGNEQFF.

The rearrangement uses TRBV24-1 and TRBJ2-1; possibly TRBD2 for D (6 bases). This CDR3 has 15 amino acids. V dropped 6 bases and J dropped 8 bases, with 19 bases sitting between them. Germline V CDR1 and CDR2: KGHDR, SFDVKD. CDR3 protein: CATSWAGWGTDEQFF. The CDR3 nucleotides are TGTGCCACCAGTTGGGCGGGATGGGGGACGGATGAGCAGTTCTTC.

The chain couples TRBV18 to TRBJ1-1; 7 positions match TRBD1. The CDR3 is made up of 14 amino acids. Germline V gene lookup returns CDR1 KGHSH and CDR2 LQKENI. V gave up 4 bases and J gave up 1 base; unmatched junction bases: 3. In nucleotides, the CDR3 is TGTGCCAGCTCACGCCGGGACAGGAACACTGAAGCTTTCTTT. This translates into CASSRRDRNTEAFF.

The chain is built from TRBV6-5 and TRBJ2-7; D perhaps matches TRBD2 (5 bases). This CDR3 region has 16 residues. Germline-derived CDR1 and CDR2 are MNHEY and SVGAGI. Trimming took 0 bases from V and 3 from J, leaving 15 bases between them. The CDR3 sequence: CASSYSVVSDNYEQYF. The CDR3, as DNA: TGTGCCAGCAGTTACTCGGTTGTTAGCGACAACTACGAGCAGTACTTC.

The CDR3 DNA is TGTGCCAGCAGTTCCGACAGCAATTCACCCCTCCACTTT. It yields the protein CASSSDSNSPLHF. This chain uses TRBV6-5 with TRBJ1-6; possibly TRBD1 for D (5 bases). Germline V gene sequence: CDR1 MNHEY, CDR2 SVGAGI. V dropped 4 bases and J dropped 7 bases, with 8 bases sitting between them. This CDR3 comprises 13 residues.

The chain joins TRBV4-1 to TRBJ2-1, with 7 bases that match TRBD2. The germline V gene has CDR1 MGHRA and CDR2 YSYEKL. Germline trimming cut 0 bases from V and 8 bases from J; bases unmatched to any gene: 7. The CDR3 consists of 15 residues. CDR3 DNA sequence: TGCGCCAGCAGCCAAGACTTGGCGGGAGATTATGAGCAGTTCTTC. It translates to CASSQDLAGDYEQFF.